The rows below give T cell receptor beta chains drawn from one sample of a study of memory CD8 T cells in hepatitis C reinfection. Method: immunoSEQ multiplex PCR; TCRdb's copy keeps in-frame clones and lacks some. The sample contains about 50,000 clones, about 90% of which appear only once. Sequenced material: naive CD8+ T cells sorted from blood. Source of these receptors: a man aged 18 to 29 with hepatitis C virus infection. Both conserved end residues are part of each CDR3. The order of the fields is V gene, CDR3 protein.

>TRBV28
CASRRTSGGGVTDTQYF
>TRBV28
CASTPRGGDEAFF
>TRBV19
CASSIWQGDSEEQFF
>TRBV14
CASSHRGTGPPYEQYF
>TRBV6-5
CASSYSGEGNQPQHF
>TRBV20-1
CSASQMYEQFF
>TRBV27
CASSLAGQGAGYGYTF
>TRBV9
CASSVGGADTMNTEAFF
>TRBV5-4
CASSLMTGRLTDTQYF
>TRBV7-9
CASSPKSAGEGETQYF
>TRBV28
CASSRDQETQYF
>TRBV7-9
CASSLVAGGSYNEQFF
>TRBV5-1
CASSPGTSLADTQYF
>TRBV2
CASSETRQVQGTGELFF
>TRBV6-1
CASSVDRGLYNEQFF
>TRBV7-9
CASSARPGQGPSFTGELFF
>TRBV5-1
CASSPGQGAPYNEQFF
>TRBV5-1
CASSPGIGLRDQPQHF
>TRBV15
CATSKGTGSYEQYF
>TRBV29-1
CSSRGGLAGGNTGELFF
>TRBV7-9
CASSLEDTNSPLHF
>TRBV7-6
CASSLGATNTGELFF
>TRBV5-1
CASSWTGASYEQYF
>TRBV27
CASSFYGSGYGYTF
>TRBV19
CASSMNTGDVEKLFF
>TRBV19
CATDSSNTEAFF